This T cell receptor (beta chain) is from a study of cytomegalovirus exposure and HLA in healthy donors. Study-wide points: Among TCR beta chains, those listed as cytomegalovirus-associated numbered fewer than 200. Reports showed the classifier diagnosing cytomegalovirus status with high specificity and sensitivity.

Of note for this clone: The target antigen is unknown.

Using immunoSEQ multiplex PCR, the repertoire was profiled, and TCRdb retains in-frame clones only, with some absent. Counted here are about 88,000 clones, approximately 96% occurring once; the ten biggest clones make up 0.78%. Input material: PBMCs. This TCR was sampled from a young man in good health and CMV-seronegative.

CDR3 loop: CAWTRTSSYNEQFF. In nucleotides, the CDR3 is TGTGCCTGGACACGGACTAGCAGCTACAATGAGCAGTTCTTC. This chain joins TRBV30 and TRBJ2-1; TRBD2 agrees at 8 bases. The CDR3 has 14 amino acids. Germline V gives CDR1 GTSNPN, CDR2 SVGIG (reference sequence). V lost 4 bases to trimming and J lost 3 bases; unmatched junction nucleotides: 5. The full variable domain, with the rest looked up from reference TRBV30 and TRBJ2-1, is SQTIHQWPATLVQPVGSPLSLECTVEGTSNPNLYWYRQAAGRGLQLLFYSVGIGQISSEVPQNLSASRPQDRQFILSSKKLLLSDSGFYLCAWTRTSSYNEQFFGPGTRLTVL.